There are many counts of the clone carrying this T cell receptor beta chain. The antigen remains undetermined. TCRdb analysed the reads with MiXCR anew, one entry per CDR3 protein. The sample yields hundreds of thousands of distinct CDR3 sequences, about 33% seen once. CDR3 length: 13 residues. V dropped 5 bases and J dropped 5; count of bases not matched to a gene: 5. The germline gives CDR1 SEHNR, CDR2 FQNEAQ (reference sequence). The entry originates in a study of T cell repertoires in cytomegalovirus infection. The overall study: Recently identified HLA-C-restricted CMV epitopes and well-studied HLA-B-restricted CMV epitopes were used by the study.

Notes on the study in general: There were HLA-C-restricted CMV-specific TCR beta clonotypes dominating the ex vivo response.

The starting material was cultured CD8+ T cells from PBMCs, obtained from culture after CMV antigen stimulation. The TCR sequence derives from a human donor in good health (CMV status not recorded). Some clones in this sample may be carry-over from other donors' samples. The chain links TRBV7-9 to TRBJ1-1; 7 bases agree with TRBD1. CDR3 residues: CASSNRGGTEAFF. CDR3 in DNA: TGTGCCAGCAGCAACAGGGGAGGGACTGAAGCTTTCTTT.